This TCR beta chain was captured in a study of blood T cell repertoires in COVID-19. The method was immunoSEQ multiplex PCR; TCRdb's version includes in-frame clones alone and lacks a portion of them. The repertoire holds 310,000 or so clones, with roughly 90% as singletons. Germline assignment: CDR1 LNHNV and CDR2 YYDKDF (reference sequence). The germline V and J ends were trimmed by 2 bases and 7 bases, with 17 bases remaining between them. This CDR3 spans 16 amino acids. This sequence joins TRBV15 and TRBJ2-2, with D possibly being TRBD1 (6 bases). This TCR was sampled from a man between 18 and 35 years old who had recovered from COVID-19. Sequenced: peripheral blood. In DNA form, the CDR3 reads TGTGCCACCAGCAGATTCGGAGAGGGGGTGGGCGGGGAGCTGTTTTTT. Translating it yields CATSRFGEGVGGELFF.